This T cell receptor beta chain comes out of a study of T cells after yellow fever vaccination. Notes on the study in general: Booster sampling recovered most clones from primary vaccination (96% CD4, approximately 90% CD8). Abundant clonotypes from the bulk population could have been carried over as contaminants into FACS-sorted repertoires.

For this clonotype: Its antigen is as yet unknown.

V lost 8 bases and J lost 1; bases outside the gene matches: 6. Germline loops: CDR1 PRHDT, CDR2 FYEKMQ (reference sequence). CDR3 size: 15 residues. The study made its TCR cDNA through 5'RACE template switching. That step introduced a universal primer site along with UMIs. TCRdb passed the 5' RACE reads through MiXCR, listing each CDR3 protein once. This table has approximately 600,000 distinct CDR3 sequences, around an eighth appearing once. Specimen: PBMCs, collected on the day of the yellow fever booster vaccination. The chain couples TRBV13 to TRBJ2-3; 10 bases match TRBD2. The sequence was obtained from a man aged 25 to 40 who received the YFV17D yellow fever vaccine. The CDR3 is CASGKGLAGTDTQYF. DNA for the CDR3: TGTGCCAGCGGGAAAGGACTAGCGGGCACAGATACGCAGTATTTT.